The 24 T cell receptor beta chains presented below share a single source sample, sequenced in a study of human T cells and chemical hapten exposure. TCRdb re-derived calls from the RACE reads in MiXCR, one entry per CDR3 protein. The sample consists of about 84,000 distinct CDR3 sequences, about a tenth of them appearing once. Sample time point: patch test 3, about 24 weeks after DPC sensitization. This sample's treatment: therapeutic diphenylcyclopropenone sensitization with weekly scalp DPC. The sequencing used whole blood, collected in connection with sensitization to the hapten diphenylcyclopropenone (DPC). These receptors were taken from a woman in her forties or fifties with alopecia areata. Some clones in this sample may be carry-over from other donors' samples.

This chain links TRBV30 with TRBJ2-7, with TRBD2 identical over 14 bases. The length of the CDR3 is 13 residues. Trimming cost V 8 bases and J 1 base; bases outside gene matches: 1. In germline, CDR1 is GTSNPN, CDR2 SVGIG (reference sequence). The CDR3 spells CAGTSGSSYEQYF. DNA of the CDR3: TGTGCCGGGACTAGCGGGAGTTCCTACGAGCAGTACTTC.

This clonotype has just a few counts. The V call is TRBV2, the J call TRBJ2-3; 12 positions match TRBD1. Per germline, CDR1 SNHLY and CDR2 FYNNEI. The J segment lost 9 bases and the V segment lost 8 bases, leaving 6 bases of the junction unmatched. The CDR3 spans 13 residues. The CDR3 DNA reads TGTGCCAGCGGGGGACAGGGGGCCCGCACGCAGTATTTT. Translated: CASGGQGARTQYF.

This chain connects TRBV27 to TRBJ1-2; 8 nucleotides match TRBD1. This CDR3 has 18 residues. The ends lost 2 bases at V and 7 bases at J; junction bases unmatched: 18. Germline V lookup: CDR1 MNHEY, CDR2 SMNVEV (reference sequence). CDR3 sequence reads: CASSLIYSLGRQGFGYTF. The DNA of the CDR3 is TGTGCCAGCAGTTTAATATACTCATTAGGAAGACAGGGGTTTGGCTACACCTTC.

This clonotype was detected only a few times. The rearrangement links TRBV2 to TRBJ1-2; D is possibly TRBD1 (5 bases). The V end lost 7 bases, the J end lost 7 bases, and 19 bases lay between the germline ends. Germline values: CDR1 SNHLY, CDR2 FYNNEI. The CDR3 runs to 14 residues. The CDR3 region has the DNA TGTGCCAGCAAAGGAGTTGCAGGGACGTCTGGCTACACCTTC. As protein: CASKGVAGTSGYTF.

This clonotype was seen repeatedly, ten times or more. V and J are TRBV18 and TRBJ2-7; D is uncertain. The V gene lost 2 bases and the J gene lost 2 bases, with 10 bases spanning the gap. Germline V gene data show CDR1 as KGHSH and CDR2 as LQKENI. The CDR3 loop spans 14 amino acids. Here the CDR3 reads CASSPARGPYEQYF. For the CDR3, the DNA is TGTGCCAGCTCACCAGCCCGCGGCCCCTACGAGCAGTACTTC.

This clonotype has ten or more counts. The J gene is TRBJ2-5, the V gene TRBV10-2, with TRBD1 identical over 9 bases. V was clipped by 8 bases and J by 1 base; unmatched bases: 8. Germline CDR1 is WSHSY and CDR2 is SAAADI. The CDR3 has 15 residues. The CDR3 region is CASQRAQGAQETQYF. CDR3 DNA: TGCGCCAGCCAAAGGGCACAGGGGGCCCAAGAGACCCAGTACTTC.

This clonotype was counted ten times or more. The V and J genes are TRBV7-2 and TRBJ1-2; no clear D gene. The CDR3 consists of 13 residues. Trimming left V 8 bases short and J 7 bases short, with 17 bases between. Germline CDR1 is SGHTA and CDR2 is FQGNSA. CDR3 nucleotide sequence: TGTGCCAGCTTGATAGGGTCGGTTAGTGGCTACACCTTC. It codes for CASLIGSVSGYTF.

In the case of this clonotype: With a much larger clone just one base away, this may be a read error. This rearrangement joins TRBV20-1 to TRBJ1-3; D remains ambiguous. Germline V lookup: CDR1 DFQATT, CDR2 SNEGSKA (reference sequence). This CDR3 comprises 12 residues. V dropped 6 bases and J dropped 2 bases, with 8 bases sitting between them. The CDR3 here is CSASGTGNTIYF. CDR3 DNA: TGCAGTGCGAGCGGCACTGGAAACACCATATATTTT.

This clonotype has only one observation. This chain uses TRBV24-1 with TRBJ1-4; D gene unclear. The CDR3 sequence is 14 residues long. V was clipped by 3 bases and J by 7 bases, with 11 bases between them. Germline lookup yields CDR1 KGHDR and CDR2 SFDVKD. The CDR3 region has the DNA TGTGCCACCAGTGATCCTCGGACCGGTGAAAAACTGTTTTTT. This gives the protein CATSDPRTGEKLFF.

The gene calls are TRBV2 and TRBJ2-5; D is possibly TRBD2 (5 bases). V lost 8 bases, J lost 5 bases, and 18 bases lay in between. The CDR3 is made up of 14 amino acids. Germline lookup yields CDR1 SNHLY and CDR2 FYNNEI. Here the CDR3 reads CASRSQLVFETQYF. CDR3 nucleotides: TGTGCCAGCCGCAGCCAACTAGTTTTCGAGACCCAGTACTTC.

This clonotype has a handful of counts. The chain carries TRBV4-3 and TRBJ2-3; 7 bases align to TRBD2. This CDR3 has 16 amino acids. Unmatched junction bases numbered 10, after V lost 1 base and J lost 6 bases. Germline CDR1 is LGHNA and CDR2 is YSLEER. The CDR3 here is CASSQGRPGGGDTQYF. The CDR3 DNA follows: TGCGCCAGCAGCCAAGGACGCCCGGGAGGTGGGGATACGCAGTATTTT.

This clonotype appeared many times. The chain joins TRBV12-3 or TRBV12-4 to TRBJ2-3, with D maybe TRBD2 (5 bases). V was clipped by 4 bases and J by 11 bases, with 16 bases between them. CDR3 length: 13 amino acids. In nucleotides, the CDR3 is TGTGCCAGCAGTTCCTACGGTACCGGGGAGCAGTATTTT. The encoded protein is CASSSYGTGEQYF.

In DNA form, the CDR3 reads TGTGCCAGCATGGTAGGGAGGCGGCAGTACTTC. Protein product: CASMVGRRQYF. This sequence joins TRBV21-1 and TRBJ2-7; the table names TRBD2, a call not compared with the DNA. TRBV21-1 is termed a pseudogene. This CDR3 is built from 11 residues.

This clonotype showed up many times. The gene calls are TRBV7-6 and TRBJ2-1, with D unclear. Germline V gene sequence: CDR1 SGHVS, CDR2 FNYEAQ. The CDR3 is made up of 13 amino acids. V was pared by 1 base and J by 7 bases, with 8 bases between. The CDR3 coding sequence is TGTGCCAGCAGCTTAGGCCGGTGGAATGAGCAGTTCTTC. The encoded protein is CASSLGRWNEQFF.

The chain is built from TRBV29-1 and TRBJ2-2; TRBD2 agrees at 9 bases. Germline V gene sequence: CDR1 SQVTM, CDR2 ANQGSEA. The CDR3 runs 15 residues. Germline trimming cut 1 base from V and 6 bases from J; bases unmatched to any gene: 6. The chain's CDR3 is CSVEVSGRPAGELFF. The CDR3 DNA reads TGCAGCGTTGAAGTGAGCGGGAGGCCGGCCGGGGAGCTGTTTTTT.

This sequence joins TRBV2 and TRBJ1-2; D gene ambiguous. Germline V CDR1 and CDR2: SNHLY, FYNNEI. This CDR3 contains 12 residues. Trimming cost V 0 bases and J 5 bases, with 4 bases left between them. The CDR3 nucleotides are TGTGCCAGCAGTGAAGCCGTTTATGGCTACACCTTC. As protein: CASSEAVYGYTF.

The table lists this clonotype with a few counts. The chain couples TRBV20-1 to TRBJ2-3; D possibly corresponds to TRBD2 (5 bases). Germline lookup yields CDR1 DFQATT and CDR2 SNEGSKA (reference sequence). This CDR3 is 16 amino acids long. Trimming removed 0 bases at V and 0 bases at J, with 13 bases between. The DNA for the CDR3 is TGCAGTGCTAGAGATTTCAGCGGAACCAGCACAGATACGCAGTATTTT. Translated: CSARDFSGTSTDTQYF.

This clonotype was picked up many times. V is TRBV2 and J is TRBJ2-5; 8 nucleotides agree with TRBD2. This CDR3 region has 14 residues. Germline CDR1 reads SNHLY; CDR2 reads FYNNEI. V dropped 6 bases and J dropped 1; count of bases not matched to a gene: 4. DNA for the CDR3: TGTGCCAGCAGGGCCGCGGGAGGCCAAGAGACCCAGTACTTC. Its protein is CASRAAGGQETQYF.

The sample holds a few counts of this clonotype. The CDR3 sequence is CSVQVGGSTDTQYF. As DNA, the CDR3 is TGCAGCGTTCAGGTGGGAGGGAGCACAGATACGCAGTATTTT. V and J are TRBV29-1 and TRBJ2-3; TRBD2 aligns across 7 bases. Trimming removed 5 bases from V and 0 bases from J; junction bases left unmatched: 5. This CDR3 has 14 amino acids. Germline V lookup: CDR1 SQVTM, CDR2 ANQGSEA.

The genes are TRBV20-1 and TRBJ2-3, with D possibly being TRBD2 (6 bases). With 3 bases removed from V and 6 bases from J, the gap between germline ends came to 13 bases. The CDR3 runs to 13 residues. The V gene's germline CDR1 is DFQATT and CDR2 SNEGSKA (reference sequence). The CDR3: CSASGRSLDTQYF. In nucleotides, the CDR3 is TGCAGTGCTAGCGGGAGAAGTTTGGATACGCAGTATTTT.

The J gene is TRBJ2-3, the V gene TRBV5-5, with D unresolved. Germline CDR1 and CDR2: SGHKS and YYEKEE (reference sequence). The CDR3 has 13 residues. Trimming took 4 bases from V and 0 from J, leaving 6 bases between them. CDR3 nucleotides: TGTGCCAGCAGCACTACTAGCACAGATACGCAGTATTTT. It specifies CASSTTSTDTQYF. Full variable domain (missing parts from reference TRBV5-5 and TRBJ2-3): DAGVTQSPTHLIKTRGQQVTLRCSPISGHKSVSWYQQVLGQGPQFIFQYYEKEERGRGNFPDRFSARQFPNYSSELNVNALLLGDSALYLCASSTTSTDTQYFGPGTRLTVL.

This clonotype occurred many times. The chain employs TRBV29-1 and TRBJ2-3; tentative D call: TRBD2 (5 bases). The CDR3 is 14 residues long. The germline CDR1 and CDR2 sequences are SQVTM and ANQGSEA. V was trimmed by 3 bases and J by 3 bases, leaving 13 bases between them. DNA for the CDR3: TGCAGCGTTGATATGGAGCGGAAAACAGATACGCAGTATTTT. Its translation is CSVDMERKTDTQYF.

Concerning this clonotype: With a much larger clone just one base away, this may be a read error. The chain links TRBV11-1 to TRBJ2-7; D unresolved. CDR3 size: 11 residues. Germline CDR1 is SGHAT and CDR2 is FQDESV (reference sequence). Here the CDR3 reads CACSFSYEQYF. CDR3 nucleotides: TGTGCCTGCAGCTTTTCCTACGAGCAGTACTTC.

There are many counts of this clonotype. V usage is TRBV7-3 and J usage is TRBJ2-3; possibly TRBD1 for D (7 bases). Trimming removed 4 bases from V and 4 bases from J, with 18 bases in between. This CDR3 has 16 amino acids. Looked up from germline, CDR1 is SGHTA and CDR2 is FQGTGA. CDR3: CASSSGLGGGADTQYF. DNA of the CDR3: TGTGCCAGCAGCTCCGGCCTTGGAGGGGGCGCAGATACGCAGTATTTT.